This T cell receptor (beta chain) was profiled in a study of regulatory T cells in long-lasting Graves disease. For TCR beta, libraries came from iRepertoire HTBI primers and Arm-PCR of CDR3 regions. Source study methods: Samples collectively showed around 56 TRBV and roughly 15 TRBJ segments. TCRdb ran MiXCR on the multiplex PCR reads and lists one entry per CDR3 protein. None of the V and J calls come from the authors' own analysis; TCRdb made them. In the table there are about 300,000 distinct CDR3 sequences, 18% of which are singletons. Germline loops: CDR1 LNHDA, CDR2 SQIVND (reference sequence). V lost 7 bases to trimming and J lost 5 bases, with 15 bases between them. This CDR3 has 15 residues. Points from the study as a whole: Compared with new cases, persistent Graves' patients showed reduced TCR diversity.

Time point indicated: newly diagnosed GD, antithyroid drugs for less than 3 months. Extracted PBMC RNA gave rise to the TCR library. This clonotype was detected only a few times. Its specificity is unknown. This material consisted of peripheral blood mononuclear cells (PBMCs), taken at new diagnosis, from a patient treated with antithyroid drugs. The TCR was taken from a female donor with Graves disease. This chain uses TRBV19 with TRBJ1-6; tentatively, D is TRBD1 (5 bases). CDR3 protein: CASIDRTRNNSPLHF. The CDR3 region has the DNA TGTGCCAGTATTGACAGAACTAGAAATAATTCACCCCTCCACTTT.